The 16 T cell receptor beta chains below all came from one sample that was sequenced in a study of cytomegalovirus exposure and HLA in healthy donors. Primers: 60 Vbeta forward and 13 Jbeta reverse. Measured with immunoSEQ multiplex PCR; TCRdb has only the in-frame clones, and not every one. The table has over 150,000 clones, around 82% seen once. The specimen sequenced was PBMCs. These receptors all stem from a woman aged 45-65 years in good health and CMV-seropositive.

The rearrangement joins TRBV9 to TRBJ2-5; TRBD2 might be the D (6 bases). This CDR3 region has 16 residues. Trimming stripped 4 bases from V and 2 bases from J, with 18 bases between. Germline-derived CDR1 and CDR2 are SGDLS and YYNGEE. The CDR3 loop reads CASSYLGGTVQETQYF. DNA of the CDR3: TGTGCCAGCAGCTACCTAGGTGGGACTGTTCAAGAGACCCAGTACTTC.

This CDR3 reads CACADTEAFF. CDR3 nucleotides: TGTGCCTGTGCGGACACTGAAGCTTTCTTT. This chain uses TRBV30 with TRBJ1-1; unclear D gene. V lost 6 bases and J lost 3, with 5 bases in between. The CDR3 has 10 amino acids. The germline gives CDR1 GTSNPN, CDR2 SVGIG (reference sequence).

In its sample, this clone was seen a few times. This sample includes further DNA sequences coding for the same CDR3. The chain uses TRBV7-3 and TRBJ2-3, with 7 nucleotides matching TRBD1. CDR3 length: 14 amino acids. Losses at the gene ends were 4 bases for V and 0 bases for J; bases not matched to a gene: 1. CDR1 SGHTA and CDR2 FQGTGA come from the germline V gene. CDR3 nucleotide sequence: TGTGCCAGCAGCTCGACAGGGAGCACAGATACGCAGTATTTT. Protein product: CASSSTGSTDTQYF.

The chain is built from TRBV5-4 and TRBJ2-4, with TRBD2 matching over 7 bases. This CDR3 has 18 residues. Losses at the gene ends were 3 bases for V and 0 bases for J; bases not matched to a gene: 12. Germline loops: CDR1 SGHNT, CDR2 YYREEE (reference sequence). CDR3 nucleotide sequence: TGTGCCAGCAGCTCAAGCGGCGGGAGTCGTTTAGCCAAAAACATTCAGTACTTC. Its translation: CASSSSGGSRLAKNIQYF.

This clone was detected only a few times. This chain joins TRBV7-3 and TRBJ1-5; 7 bases fit TRBD1. With V trimmed by 8 bases and J by 5 bases, 9 bases remained unmatched. This CDR3 is 14 amino acids long. CDR1 is SGHTA and CDR2 is FQGTGA in the germline V gene. The CDR3 sequence: CASVGRGRDQPQHF. DNA for the CDR3: TGTGCCAGCGTTGGAAGGGGGCGGGATCAGCCCCAGCATTTT.

The J gene is TRBJ1-2, the V gene TRBV2; the match to TRBD1 covers 9 bases. Germline V gene lookup returns CDR1 SNHLY and CDR2 FYNNEI. After removal of 7 bases from V and 7 bases from J, the junction contained 10 bases not matched to a gene. This CDR3 is 14 amino acids long. The CDR3 region is CASTLDRGGRGYTF. The CDR3 coding sequence is TGTGCCAGCACCTTGGACAGGGGAGGCCGTGGCTACACCTTC. The full variable domain, its missing parts supplied by reference TRBV2 and TRBJ1-2, is EPEVTQTPSHQVTQMGQEVILRCVPISNHLYFYWYRQILGQKVEFLVSFYNNEISEKSEIFDDQFSVERPDGSNFTLKIRSTKLEDSAMYFCASTLDRGGRGYTFGSGTRLTVV.

The rearrangement links TRBV6-1 to TRBJ2-3; maybe TRBD2 (7 bases). Germline V gene data show CDR1 as MNHNS and CDR2 as SASEGT. V was cut by 2 bases and J by 7 bases, with 22 bases left in between. This CDR3 spans 17 amino acids. CDR3 DNA sequence: TGTGCCAGCAGTGAAAGGGGGGGCACCCTCCCACCGAATACGCAGTATTTT. Protein sequence: CASSERGGTLPPNTQYF.

This sequence joins TRBV7-8 and TRBJ1-1; 8 nucleotides line up with TRBD1. The ends lost 1 base at V and 1 base at J; junction bases unmatched: 2. This CDR3 is built from 15 residues. The germline CDR1 and CDR2 sequences are SGHVS and FQNEAQ. The CDR3 DNA sequence: TGTGCCAGCAGCTTAGGGGGACAGGCGAACACTGAAGCTTTCTTT. Protein product: CASSLGGQANTEAFF.

The J gene is TRBJ1-6, the V gene TRBV30, with TRBD1 matching over 8 bases. In germline, CDR1 is GTSNPN, CDR2 SVGIG (reference sequence). This CDR3 contains 14 residues. After removal of 5 bases from V and 4 bases from J, the junction contained 4 bases not matched to a gene. This CDR3 reads CAWGDRGYNSPLHF. DNA of the CDR3: TGTGCCTGGGGCGACAGGGGATATAATTCACCCCTCCACTTT.

The V and J genes are TRBV6-6 and TRBJ1-4; 8 positions agree with TRBD1. With 2 bases clipped from V and 8 bases from J, the junction kept 7 bases outside the gene matches. Germline assignment: CDR1 MNHNY and CDR2 SVGAGI (reference sequence). The CDR3 is made up of 15 amino acids. The CDR3 loop is CASSYGQGGKEKLFF. Here the CDR3 DNA reads TGTGCCAGCAGTTACGGACAGGGCGGCAAGGAAAAACTGTTTTTT.

The rearrangement links TRBV4-1 to TRBJ1-5; weak D call: TRBD1 (5 bases). Germline CDR1 is MGHRA and CDR2 is YSYEKL. Trimming pared 6 bases from V and 7 bases from J, leaving 19 bases between. The CDR3 extends over 15 amino acids. The CDR3: CASSSEGRVTQPQHF. CDR3 nucleotides: TGCGCCAGCAGTTCTGAGGGGAGGGTTACGCAGCCCCAGCATTTT.

CDR3 region: CASSQGQLNSPLHF. In DNA form, the CDR3 reads TGTGCCAGCAGCCAGGGACAGCTAAATTCACCCCTCCACTTT. J is TRBJ1-6 and V is TRBV7-9; TRBD1 matches 7 bases. J gave up 7 bases and V 5 bases, and 5 bases lay outside the gene matches. The CDR3 is 14 amino acids. Per the germline V gene, CDR1 is SEHNR and CDR2 is FQNEAQ (reference sequence).

In the case of this clone: Other DNA sequences in the sample encode the same CDR3. The chain has TRBV30 and TRBJ1-2; TRBD1 is a possible D gene (5 bases). Trimming stripped 3 bases from V and 5 bases from J, with 7 bases between. Germline lookup yields CDR1 GTSNPN and CDR2 SVGIG (reference sequence). CDR3 length equals 11 residues. The CDR3 here is CAWRTGYGYTF. The CDR3 DNA follows: TGTGCCTGGAGAACAGGATATGGCTACACCTTC.

The rearrangement uses TRBV27 and TRBJ1-5, with a weak D call TRBD1 (5 bases). V shed 4 bases and J shed 7 bases, with 14 bases lying between them. This CDR3 comprises 14 residues. Germline V gives CDR1 MNHEY, CDR2 SMNVEV (reference sequence). CDR3 bases: TGTGCCAGCAGTTCGCTAGGAGGGGAGCAGCCCCAGCATTTT. Encoded protein: CASSSLGGEQPQHF.

V and J are TRBV9 and TRBJ1-1; 10 bases align to TRBD1. Germline CDR1 SGDLS, CDR2 YYNGEE. This CDR3 is built from 16 residues. With 3 bases clipped from V and 7 bases from J, the junction kept 12 bases outside the gene matches. The CDR3 sequence: CASSARRDRGGIEAFF. In nucleotides, the CDR3 is TGTGCCAGCAGCGCTAGGAGGGACAGGGGAGGAATTGAAGCTTTCTTT.

The chain is built from TRBV4-2 and TRBJ2-2; TRBD2 agrees at 14 bases. V lost 4 bases to trimming and J lost 2 bases; unmatched junction nucleotides: 9. CDR1 LGHNA and CDR2 YNFKEQ come from the germline V gene. This CDR3 spans 19 amino acids. Here the CDR3 reads CASSPQGLAGVLNTGELFF. The CDR3 region has the DNA TGTGCCAGCAGCCCACAGGGACTAGCGGGGGTACTCAACACCGGGGAGCTGTTTTTT.